This TCR beta chain was retrieved from a study of OX40 agonist ivuxolimab in advanced cancers. As for the study in general: Cohort: approximately 83% men, mean age about 60, aged about 20 to 90.

Sequencing used immunoSEQ multiplex PCR; TCRdb keeps in-frame clones, though not all of them. The table includes over 150,000 clones, roughly 94% detected once. CDR3 length: 14 amino acids. Germline assignment: CDR1 MNHNY and CDR2 SVGAGI (reference sequence). Trimming pared 7 bases from V and 2 bases from J, leaving 12 bases between. Autoimmune disease history or systemic immunosuppression led to patients being barred. This sequence originates from an adult with an advanced solid tumor such as melanoma, head and neck, liver or kidney cancer. Material: CD4+ or CD8+ T cells sorted from blood, obtained in a trial of the OX40 agonist ivuxolimab. The chain recombines TRBV6-6 with TRBJ1-5; D unresolved. CDR3 nucleotides: TGTGCCAGCATCAAGGTTTCAGGCAATCAGCCCCAGCATTTT. This gives the protein CASIKVSGNQPQHF.